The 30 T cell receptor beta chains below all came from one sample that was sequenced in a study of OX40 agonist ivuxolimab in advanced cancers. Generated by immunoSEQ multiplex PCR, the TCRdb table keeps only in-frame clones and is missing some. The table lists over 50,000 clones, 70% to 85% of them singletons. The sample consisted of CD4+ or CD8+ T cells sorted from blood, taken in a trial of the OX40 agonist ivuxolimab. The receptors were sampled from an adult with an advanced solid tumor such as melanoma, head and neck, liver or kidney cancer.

The DNA for the CDR3 is TGTGCCAGCAGTTACTCTCAGGGGGCATCCTACGAGCAGTACTTC. It is translated as CASSYSQGASYEQYF. The V and J genes are TRBV6-5 and TRBJ2-7, with 8 bases that match TRBD1. The junction had 2 bases not matched to a gene; V was cut back by 0 bases and J by 1 base. There are 15 residues in the CDR3. Germline V gene sequence: CDR1 MNHEY, CDR2 SVGAGI.

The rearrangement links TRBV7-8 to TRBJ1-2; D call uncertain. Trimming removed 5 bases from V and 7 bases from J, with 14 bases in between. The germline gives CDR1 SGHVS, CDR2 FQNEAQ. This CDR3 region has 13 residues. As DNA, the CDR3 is TGTGCCAGCAGCCTCCCAGAGTCTTTTGGCTACACCTTC. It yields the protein CASSLPESFGYTF.

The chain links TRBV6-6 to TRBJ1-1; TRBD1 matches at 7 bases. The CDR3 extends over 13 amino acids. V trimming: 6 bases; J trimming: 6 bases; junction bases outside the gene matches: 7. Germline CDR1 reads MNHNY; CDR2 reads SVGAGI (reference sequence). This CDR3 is CASSQGGGAEAFF. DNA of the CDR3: TGTGCCAGCAGCCAGGGGGGAGGCGCTGAAGCTTTCTTT.

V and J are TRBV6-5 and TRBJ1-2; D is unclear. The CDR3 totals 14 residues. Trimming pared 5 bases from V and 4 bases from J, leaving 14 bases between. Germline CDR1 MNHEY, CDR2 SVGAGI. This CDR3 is CASSDGGKFYGYTF. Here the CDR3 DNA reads TGTGCCAGCAGTGACGGAGGGAAATTCTATGGCTACACCTTC.

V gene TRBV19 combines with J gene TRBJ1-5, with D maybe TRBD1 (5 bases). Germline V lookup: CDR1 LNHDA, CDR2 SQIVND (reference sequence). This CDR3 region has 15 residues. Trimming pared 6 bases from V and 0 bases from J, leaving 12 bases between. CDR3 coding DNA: TGTGCCAGTAGCCTAGACAGCCTTAGCAATCAGCCCCAGCATTTT. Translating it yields CASSLDSLSNQPQHF.

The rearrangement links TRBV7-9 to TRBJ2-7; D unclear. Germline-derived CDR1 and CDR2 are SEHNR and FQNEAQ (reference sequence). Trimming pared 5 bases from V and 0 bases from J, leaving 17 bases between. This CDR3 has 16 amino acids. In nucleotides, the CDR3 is TGTGCCAGCAGCCGAGAACGTCAGTTCAACTCCTACGAGCAGTACTTC. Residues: CASSRERQFNSYEQYF.

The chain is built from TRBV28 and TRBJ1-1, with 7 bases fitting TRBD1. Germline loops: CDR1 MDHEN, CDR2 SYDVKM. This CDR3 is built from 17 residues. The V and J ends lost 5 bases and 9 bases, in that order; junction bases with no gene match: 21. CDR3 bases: TGTGCCAGCAGTCTGCCGAACTCCGGGACAGTTCAGTTCCAAGCTTTCTTT. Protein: CASSLPNSGTVQFQAFF.

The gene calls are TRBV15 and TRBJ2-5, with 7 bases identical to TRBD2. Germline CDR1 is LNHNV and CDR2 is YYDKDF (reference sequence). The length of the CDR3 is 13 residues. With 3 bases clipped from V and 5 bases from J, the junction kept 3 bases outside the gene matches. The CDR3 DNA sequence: TGTGCCACCAGCAGGATGGGGGGGGAGACCCAGTACTTC. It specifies CATSRMGGETQYF.

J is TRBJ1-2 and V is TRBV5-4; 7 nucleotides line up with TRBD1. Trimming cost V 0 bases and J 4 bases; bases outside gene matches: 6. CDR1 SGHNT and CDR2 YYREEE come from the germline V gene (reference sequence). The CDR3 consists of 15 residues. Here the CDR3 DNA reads TGTGCCAGCAGCTTGGGACAGGGAGATTTCTATGGCTACACCTTC. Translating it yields CASSLGQGDFYGYTF.

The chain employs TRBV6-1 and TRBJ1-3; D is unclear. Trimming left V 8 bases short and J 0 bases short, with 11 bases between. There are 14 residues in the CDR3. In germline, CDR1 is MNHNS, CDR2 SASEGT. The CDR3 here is CASAEGPSGNTIYF. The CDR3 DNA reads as TGTGCCAGCGCGGAGGGCCCCTCTGGAAACACCATATATTTT.

CDR3 in amino acids: CASEQVFSGNTIYF. In DNA, the CDR3 is TGTGCCAGTGAGCAGGTCTTCTCTGGAAACACCATATATTTT. This chain connects TRBV19 to TRBJ1-3; D remains unclear. Trimming took off 8 bases at V and 0 bases at J, with 11 bases between the two ends. Germline lookup yields CDR1 LNHDA and CDR2 SQIVND (reference sequence). This CDR3 has 14 residues.

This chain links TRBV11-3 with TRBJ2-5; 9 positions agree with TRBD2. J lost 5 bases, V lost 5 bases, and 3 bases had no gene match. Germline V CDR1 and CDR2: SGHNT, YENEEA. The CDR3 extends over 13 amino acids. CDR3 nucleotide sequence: TGTGCCAGCAGCCCTAGCGGGGTGGAGACCCAGTACTTC. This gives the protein CASSPSGVETQYF.

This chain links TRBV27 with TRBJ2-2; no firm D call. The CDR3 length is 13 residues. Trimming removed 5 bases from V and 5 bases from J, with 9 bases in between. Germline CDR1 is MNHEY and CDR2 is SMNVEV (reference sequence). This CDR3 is CASSGARTGELFF. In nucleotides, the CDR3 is TGTGCCAGCAGTGGAGCTCGAACCGGGGAGCTGTTTTTT.

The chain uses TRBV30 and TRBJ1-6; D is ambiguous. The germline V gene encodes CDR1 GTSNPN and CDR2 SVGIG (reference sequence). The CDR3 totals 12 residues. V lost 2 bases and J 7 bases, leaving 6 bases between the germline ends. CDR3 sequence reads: CAWSRLNSPLHF. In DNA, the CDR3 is TGTGCCTGGAGTCGTCTCAATTCACCCCTCCACTTT.

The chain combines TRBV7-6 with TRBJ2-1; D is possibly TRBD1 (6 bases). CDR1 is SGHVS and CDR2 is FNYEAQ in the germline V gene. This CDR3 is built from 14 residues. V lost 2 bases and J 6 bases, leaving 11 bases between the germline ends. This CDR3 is CASSLSEGGNEQFF. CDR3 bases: TGTGCCAGCAGCTTAAGTGAAGGGGGCAATGAGCAGTTCTTC.

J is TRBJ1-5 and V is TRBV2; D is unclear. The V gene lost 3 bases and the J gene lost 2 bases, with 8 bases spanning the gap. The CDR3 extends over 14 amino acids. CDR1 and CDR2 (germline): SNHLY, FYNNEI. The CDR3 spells CASSEAERNQPQHF. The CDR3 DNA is TGTGCCAGCAGTGAGGCGGAGCGCAATCAGCCCCAGCATTTT.

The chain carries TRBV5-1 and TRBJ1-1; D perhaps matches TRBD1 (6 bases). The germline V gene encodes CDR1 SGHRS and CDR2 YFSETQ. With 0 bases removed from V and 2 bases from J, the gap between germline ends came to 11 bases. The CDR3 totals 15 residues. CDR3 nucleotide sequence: TGCGCCAGCAGCTTGGCCAAGGGGGTTAACACTGAAGCTTTCTTT. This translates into CASSLAKGVNTEAFF.

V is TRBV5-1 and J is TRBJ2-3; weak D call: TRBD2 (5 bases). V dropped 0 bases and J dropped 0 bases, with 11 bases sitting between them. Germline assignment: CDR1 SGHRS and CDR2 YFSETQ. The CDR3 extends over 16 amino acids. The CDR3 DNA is TGCGCCAGCAGCTTGGGGAATAGCGCAAGCACAGATACGCAGTATTTT. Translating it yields CASSLGNSASTDTQYF.

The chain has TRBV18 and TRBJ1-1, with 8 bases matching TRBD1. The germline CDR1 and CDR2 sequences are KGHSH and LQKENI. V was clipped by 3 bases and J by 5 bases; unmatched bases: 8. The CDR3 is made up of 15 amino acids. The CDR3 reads CASSPTQGASTEAFF. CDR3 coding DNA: TGTGCCAGCTCACCCACCCAGGGGGCGAGTACTGAAGCTTTCTTT.

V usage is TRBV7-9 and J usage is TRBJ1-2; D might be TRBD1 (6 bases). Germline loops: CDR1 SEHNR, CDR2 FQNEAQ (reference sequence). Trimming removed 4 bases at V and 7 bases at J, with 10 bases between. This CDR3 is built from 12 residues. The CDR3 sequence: CASSSEGGGYTF. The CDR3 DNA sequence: TGTGCCAGCAGCTCAGAGGGGGGTGGCTACACCTTC.

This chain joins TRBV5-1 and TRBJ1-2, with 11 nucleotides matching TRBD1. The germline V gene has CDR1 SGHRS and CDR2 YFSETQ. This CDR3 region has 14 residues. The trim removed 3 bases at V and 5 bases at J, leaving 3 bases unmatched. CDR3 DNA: TGCGCCAGCAGCTCCGGACAGGGGGCTTATGGCTACACCTTC. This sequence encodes CASSSGQGAYGYTF.

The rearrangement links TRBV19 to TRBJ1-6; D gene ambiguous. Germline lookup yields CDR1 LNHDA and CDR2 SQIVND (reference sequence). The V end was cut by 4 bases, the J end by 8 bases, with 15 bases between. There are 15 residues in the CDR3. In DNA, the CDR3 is TGTGCCAGTAGTAGGGCAGGCGATGGGTATTCACCCCTCCACTTT. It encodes CASSRAGDGYSPLHF. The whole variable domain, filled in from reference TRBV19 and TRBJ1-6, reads DGGITQSPKYLFRKEGQNVTLSCEQNLNHDAMYWYRQDPGQGLRLIYYSQIVNDFQKGDIAEGYSVSREKKESFPLTVTSAQKNPTAFYLCASSRAGDGYSPLHFGNGTRLTVT.

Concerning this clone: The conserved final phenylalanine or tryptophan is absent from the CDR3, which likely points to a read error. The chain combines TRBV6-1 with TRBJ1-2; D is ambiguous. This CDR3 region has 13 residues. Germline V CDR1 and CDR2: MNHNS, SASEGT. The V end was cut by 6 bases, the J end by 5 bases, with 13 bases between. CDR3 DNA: TGTGCCAGCAGGCGGGGTCCTAGGTATGGCTACACCCTC. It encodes CASRRGPRYGYTL.

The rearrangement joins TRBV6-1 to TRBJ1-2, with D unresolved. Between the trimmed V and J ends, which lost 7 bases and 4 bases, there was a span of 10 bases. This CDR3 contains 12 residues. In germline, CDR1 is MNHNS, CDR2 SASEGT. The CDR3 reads CASTSDLYGYTF. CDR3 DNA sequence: TGTGCCAGCACCTCTGACCTCTATGGCTACACCTTC.

Written as DNA, the CDR3 is TGTGCCAGCAGTTTACTGCAGGGGGACTCTGGAAACACCATATATTTT. Its translation is CASSLLQGDSGNTIYF. The chain combines TRBV28 with TRBJ1-3; 7 positions agree with TRBD1. This CDR3 region has 16 residues. Germline values: CDR1 MDHEN, CDR2 SYDVKM. Trimming cost V 2 bases and J 0 bases; bases outside gene matches: 4. Using reference TRBV28 and TRBJ1-3 for the parts outside the CDR3, the full variable domain is DVKVTQSSRYLVKRTGEKVFLECVQDMDHENMFWYRQDPGLGLRLIYFSYDVKMKEKGDIPEGYSVSREKKERFSLILESASTNQTSMYLCASSLLQGDSGNTIYFGEGSWLTVV.

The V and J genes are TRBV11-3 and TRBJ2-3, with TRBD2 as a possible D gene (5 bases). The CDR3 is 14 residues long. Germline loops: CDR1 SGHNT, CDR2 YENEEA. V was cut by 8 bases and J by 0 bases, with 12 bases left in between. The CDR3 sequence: CASGSGLSTDTQYF. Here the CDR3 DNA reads TGTGCCAGCGGGAGCGGCCTAAGCACAGATACGCAGTATTTT.

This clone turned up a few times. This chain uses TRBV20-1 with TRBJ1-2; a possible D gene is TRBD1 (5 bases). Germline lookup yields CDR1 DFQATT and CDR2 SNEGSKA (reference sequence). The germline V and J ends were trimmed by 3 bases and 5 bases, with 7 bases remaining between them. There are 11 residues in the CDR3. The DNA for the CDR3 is TGCAGTGCTAGGGGGCAATATGGCTACACCTTC. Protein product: CSARGQYGYTF.

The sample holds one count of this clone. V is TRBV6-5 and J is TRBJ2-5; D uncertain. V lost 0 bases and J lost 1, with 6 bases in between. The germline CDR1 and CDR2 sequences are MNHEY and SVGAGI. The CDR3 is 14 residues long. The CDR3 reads CASSYSIGQETQYF. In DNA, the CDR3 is TGTGCCAGCAGTTACTCGATCGGCCAAGAGACCCAGTACTTC.

For the CDR3, the DNA is TGTGCCAGCACACGACAAATTGACAATGAGCAGTTCTTC. Translated: CASTRQIDNEQFF. This chain connects TRBV28 to TRBJ2-1; D call uncertain. Germline-derived CDR1 and CDR2 are MDHEN and SYDVKM. V was cut by 7 bases and J by 5 bases, with 12 bases left in between. This CDR3 region has 13 residues.

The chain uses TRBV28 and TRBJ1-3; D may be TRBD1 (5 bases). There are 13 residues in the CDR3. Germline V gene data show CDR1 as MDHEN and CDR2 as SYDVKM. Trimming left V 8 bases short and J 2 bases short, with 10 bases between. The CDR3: CASVAGPGNTIYF. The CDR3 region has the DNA TGTGCCAGCGTTGCAGGGCCTGGAAACACCATATATTTT.